The sequence of this T cell receptor beta chain was determined in a study of cytomegalovirus exposure and HLA in healthy donors. Study outcomes and limitations: A likely sequencing artifact accounted for one observed cluster of highly shared sequence variants.

The junction had 3 bases not matched to a gene; V was cut back by 11 bases and J by 4 bases. The CDR3 runs 12 residues. CDR1 and CDR2 from the germline V gene are SEHNR and FQNEAQ (reference sequence). PCR employed 60 Vbeta and 13 Jbeta primers. Clones were sequenced by immunoSEQ multiplex PCR, and TCRdb holds only the in-frame ones, with some missing. The table shows 150,000 to 200,000 clones, with about 80% occurring only once. On this clone itself: The antigen is undetermined.

Whereas donors were nominally healthy upon sampling, unrecorded immune exposures were probable. V gene TRBV7-9 combines with J gene TRBJ2-5; 11 nucleotides match TRBD2. Input material: PBMCs. This clonotype was sampled from a woman under 30 in good health and CMV-seropositive. The CDR3 DNA reads TGTGCCTGTAGCGGGGGGGGAGAGACCCAGTACTTC. This translates into CACSGGGETQYF.